The clone carrying this TCR beta chain showed up just once. Antigen unknown. Produced via immunoSEQ multiplex PCR; TCRdb's table is partial and in-frame only. Among about 62,000 clones listed, roughly 77% were seen once. Germline CDR1 MGHRA, CDR2 YSYEKL. V lost 1 base, J lost 3 bases, and 8 bases stayed unmatched. The CDR3 sequence is 17 residues long. These data originate in a study of radiotherapy plus CTLA-4 blockade in lung cancer. Broader study findings: There was expansion of tumor-derived TCR clones in blood after radiotherapy plus ipilimumab. Increased serum interferon-beta after radiation also reportedly predicted response strongly.

Ipilimumab CTLA-4 blockade and focal radiation were given to patients with chemo-refractory metastatic non-small-cell lung cancer. This sample comprised peripheral blood, obtained from a patient treated with radiotherapy plus ipilimumab. The receptor was isolated from a human donor with non-small cell lung cancer who had a complete response to radiotherapy plus ipilimumab. The V gene is TRBV4-1, the J gene TRBJ2-3; 9 bases align to TRBD1. CDR3 amino acids: CASSQVGTGIITDTQYF. The CDR3 DNA reads as TGCGCCAGCAGCCAAGTTGGGACAGGGATCATAACAGATACGCAGTATTTT.